This TCR beta chain was retrieved from a study of blood T cell repertoires in COVID-19. Across the study: Sites across the United States, Italy and Spain contributed samples from acute and convalescent COVID-19. The analysed material was cDNA or gDNA that came from T cells, B-cell-depleted T cells, or PBMCs.

In the authors' workflow: Quantification of nucleated cells was approximated via reference gene primer amplification. Profiling relied on immunoSEQ multiplex PCR, and the TCRdb table lists in-frame clones only, not all of them. Clonal size and the V and J genes are those of that table, whereas D and trimming came from the DNA. This table holds approximately 300,000 clones, about nine tenths found once. The J segment lost 8 bases and the V segment lost 0 bases, leaving 4 bases of the junction unmatched. Germline V lookup: CDR1 MNHEY, CDR2 SVGEGT. CDR3 size: 15 residues. The receptor was derived from a man in his late teens or twenties with active or convalescent COVID-19. The sequencing input was peripheral blood. The genes are TRBV6-2 or TRBV6-3 and TRBJ1-2, with 12 bases identical to TRBD1. The CDR3 sequence: CASSYSGTGGGGYTF. The DNA for the CDR3 is TGTGCCAGCAGTTACTCCGGGACAGGGGGCGGAGGCTACACCTTC.